The 27 T cell receptor beta chains below come from one sample, sequenced in a study of blood T cell repertoires in COVID-19. Method: immunoSEQ multiplex PCR; TCRdb's copy keeps in-frame clones and lacks some. The sample carries about 140,000 clones, around 83% recorded once. Input material: peripheral blood. The receptors here all came from a woman aged 60 to 75 with acute or convalescent COVID-19.

The J gene is TRBJ1-2, the V gene TRBV5-1, with TRBD1 matching over 7 bases. V was pared by 0 bases and J by 3 bases, with 5 bases of the junction left unmatched. The CDR3 is made up of 15 amino acids. The V gene's germline CDR1 is SGHRS and CDR2 YFSETQ. The CDR3 loop reads CASSLANRGDYGYTF. The CDR3 DNA follows: TGCGCCAGCAGCTTGGCTAACAGGGGAGACTATGGCTACACCTTC.

In DNA, the CDR3 is TGTGCCAGCAGTTCGGGTAGCACAGATACGCAGTATTTT. It is translated as CASSSGSTDTQYF. This sequence joins TRBV28 and TRBJ2-3, with D unclear. This CDR3 spans 13 amino acids. Per the germline V gene, CDR1 is MDHEN and CDR2 is SYDVKM. Deletions cut 4 bases from V and 0 bases from J, with 5 bases between.

The CDR3 DNA sequence: TGTGCCAGCAGCGTACAGGGGGCGATGAACACTGAAGCTTTCTTT. Translating gives CASSVQGAMNTEAFF. This sequence joins TRBV9 and TRBJ1-1, with 8 bases lining up with TRBD1. This CDR3 is 15 amino acids long. CDR1 and CDR2 (germline): SGDLS, YYNGEE. Germline trimming cut 1 base from V and 0 bases from J; bases unmatched to any gene: 2.

The chain carries TRBV12-3 or TRBV12-4 and TRBJ2-1; D remains unclear. CDR3 length equals 12 residues. V gave up 8 bases and J gave up 5 bases, with 10 bases separating them. This chain's CDR3 is CASASVHNEQFF. CDR3 bases: TGTGCCAGCGCCAGCGTTCACAATGAGCAGTTCTTC.

The chain combines TRBV9 with TRBJ2-5, with 11 positions matching TRBD2. Per germline, CDR1 SGDLS and CDR2 YYNGEE. The trim removed 4 bases at V and 4 bases at J, leaving 3 bases unmatched. This CDR3 is 14 amino acids long. CDR3 amino acids: CASSKTSGVETQYF. The CDR3 coding sequence is TGTGCCAGCAGCAAGACTAGCGGGGTAGAGACCCAGTACTTC.

V gene TRBV5-6 combines with J gene TRBJ2-3; D is unresolved. Per germline, CDR1 SGHDT and CDR2 YYEEEE. The CDR3 is made up of 13 amino acids. V dropped 1 base and J dropped 10 bases, with 13 bases sitting between them. CDR3 amino acids: CASSLRGKTAQYF. DNA of the CDR3: TGTGCCAGCAGCTTGCGCGGAAAGACGGCGCAGTATTTT.

A few counts support this clone. This sample also contains other DNA sequences that code for the same CDR3. The chain couples TRBV5-8 to TRBJ2-7; D remains ambiguous. Trimming removed 2 bases at V and 2 bases at J, with 8 bases between. CDR1 is SGHTS, CDR2 YDEGEE, per germline. The CDR3 covers 13 residues. CDR3 loop: CASSLQTAYEQYF. As DNA, the CDR3 is TGTGCCAGCAGCTTACAGACGGCCTACGAGCAGTACTTC. Full variable domain (missing parts from reference TRBV5-8 and TRBJ2-7): EAGVTQSPTHLIKTRGQQATLRCSPISGHTSVYWYQQALGLGLQFLLWYDEGEERNRGNFPPRFSGRQFPNYSSELNVNALELEDSALYLCASSLQTAYEQYFGPGTRLTVT.

This chain connects TRBV6-5 to TRBJ1-5; TRBD1 aligns across 7 bases. This CDR3 contains 15 residues. V was clipped by 7 bases and J by 1 base; unmatched bases: 7. CDR1 MNHEY and CDR2 SVGAGI come from the germline V gene. The CDR3 loop reads CASTGQVESNQPQHF. In DNA form, the CDR3 reads TGTGCCAGCACTGGACAGGTAGAAAGCAATCAGCCCCAGCATTTT.

The genes are TRBV27 and TRBJ2-1; the match to TRBD2 covers 9 bases. The V gene's germline CDR1 is MNHEY and CDR2 SMNVEV (reference sequence). The CDR3 is 16 residues long. J was trimmed by 4 bases and V by 6 bases; bases with no gene match: 10. CDR3 nucleotide sequence: TGTGCCAGCAGGCCCGGCGCGGGGGGGAATTACAATGAGCAGTTCTTC. Translating gives CASRPGAGGNYNEQFF.

In this sample, this clone turned up a few times. J is TRBJ2-2 and V is TRBV30; D remains ambiguous. This CDR3 region has 13 residues. CDR1 and CDR2 from the germline V gene are GTSNPN and SVGIG (reference sequence). Trimming took off 4 bases at V and 0 bases at J, with 6 bases between the two ends. The CDR3: CAWKQSNTGELFF. For the CDR3, the DNA is TGTGCCTGGAAACAATCGAACACCGGGGAGCTGTTTTTT. The full variable domain, in which reference TRBV30 and TRBJ2-2 provide the parts outside the CDR3, is SQTIHQWPATLVQPVGSPLSLECTVEGTSNPNLYWYRQAAGRGLQLLFYSVGIGQISSEVPQNLSASRPQDRQFILSSKKLLLSDSGFYLCAWKQSNTGELFFGEGSRLTVL.

V usage is TRBV19 and J usage is TRBJ1-5; D is possibly TRBD1 (6 bases). Germline CDR1 is LNHDA and CDR2 is SQIVND (reference sequence). V shed 4 bases and J shed 0 bases, with 10 bases lying between them. The CDR3 length is 15 residues. CDR3 DNA: TGTGCCAGTAGTAACACAGGGAATAGCAATCAGCCCCAGCATTTT. Translating gives CASSNTGNSNQPQHF.

The DNA of the CDR3 is TGTGCCAGCAGCTTGCCGACAGGGCCAGGGGTGTCCTACGAGCAGTACTTC. This sequence encodes CASSLPTGPGVSYEQYF. This chain uses TRBV5-4 with TRBJ2-7, with 7 bases identical to TRBD1. CDR3 length: 17 amino acids. V was clipped by 1 base and J by 1 base; unmatched bases: 11. CDR1 is SGHNT, CDR2 YYREEE, per germline (reference sequence). The full variable domain, in which reference TRBV5-4 and TRBJ2-7 provide the parts outside the CDR3, is ETGVTQSPTHLIKTRGQQVTLRCSSQSGHNTVSWYQQALGQGPQFIFQYYREEENGRGNFPPRFSGLQFPNYSSELNVNALELDDSALYLCASSLPTGPGVSYEQYFGPGTRLTVT.

The gene calls are TRBV10-1 and TRBJ1-3; no firm D call. The V gene's germline CDR1 is WNHNN and CDR2 SYGVQD (reference sequence). V lost 0 bases and J lost 0, with 9 bases in between. This CDR3 region has 16 residues. The CDR3 spells CASSESGISSGNTIYF. As DNA, the CDR3 is TGCGCCAGCAGTGAGTCCGGGATTAGCTCTGGAAACACCATATATTTT.

Regarding this clone: Other nucleotide sequences from this sample produce the same CDR3. V and J are TRBV7-2 and TRBJ2-1; 9 nucleotides align to TRBD2. The CDR3 sequence is 16 residues long. The V gene's germline CDR1 is SGHTA and CDR2 FQGNSA. With V trimmed by 0 bases and J by 1 base, 1 base remained unmatched. The CDR3 region is CASSLAAGGSYNEQFF. The CDR3 DNA is TGTGCCAGCAGCTTAGCCGCGGGGGGGTCCTACAATGAGCAGTTCTTC.

The V and J genes are TRBV7-2 and TRBJ2-5; 10 nucleotides agree with TRBD2. Germline lookup yields CDR1 SGHTA and CDR2 FQGNSA. With V trimmed by 1 base and J by 5 bases, 16 bases remained unmatched. The CDR3 sequence is 19 residues long. CDR3 residues: CASSLVRRTSGARGETQYF. In DNA, the CDR3 is TGTGCCAGCAGCTTAGTCAGGCGAACTAGCGGGGCCCGGGGGGAGACCCAGTACTTC.

The chain couples TRBV12-5 to TRBJ2-1, with 7 bases aligning to TRBD1. This CDR3 is built from 15 residues. CDR1 is LGHNT and CDR2 is FRNRAP in the germline V gene. Germline trimming cut 6 bases from V and 3 bases from J; bases unmatched to any gene: 8. The CDR3 DNA reads as TGTGCTAGTGGCGCATCGAACAGGGGCTACAATGAGCAGTTCTTC. Translation gives CASGASNRGYNEQFF.

CDR3 DNA sequence: TGTGCCATCAGTGAATTGGGGGGGTACTATGGCTACACCTTC. This codes for CAISELGGYYGYTF. The chain joins TRBV10-3 to TRBJ1-2, with D possibly being TRBD1 (5 bases). Germline-derived CDR1 and CDR2 are ENHRY and SYGVKD. The CDR3 extends over 14 amino acids. The germline V and J ends were trimmed by 3 bases and 3 bases, with 11 bases remaining between them.

CDR3 loop: CASSLRQGTEAFF. The DNA of the CDR3 is TGTGCCAGCAGTTTAAGACAGGGGACTGAAGCTTTCTTT. The rearrangement joins TRBV28 to TRBJ1-1, with 8 bases identical to TRBD1. The germline CDR1 and CDR2 sequences are MDHEN and SYDVKM. Trimming cost V 2 bases and J 5 bases; bases outside gene matches: 1. The CDR3 is 13 amino acids.

The chain uses TRBV10-2 and TRBJ2-1, with TRBD1 identical over 9 bases. This CDR3 comprises 15 residues. Germline CDR1 and CDR2: WSHSY and SAAADI. V dropped 5 bases and J dropped 4; count of bases not matched to a gene: 6. CDR3: CASSRTGDGYNEQFF. CDR3 in DNA: TGCGCCAGCAGTAGGACAGGGGACGGATACAATGAGCAGTTCTTC.

The chain uses TRBV11-2 and TRBJ2-1; D possibly corresponds to TRBD1 (6 bases). V was shortened by 6 bases and J by 2 bases, with 20 bases between the two germline ends. Germline assignment: CDR1 SGHAT and CDR2 FQNNGV. This CDR3 has 17 residues. The CDR3 protein is CASRSSDRRVTYNEQFF. The CDR3, as DNA: TGTGCCAGCAGGTCGAGTGACAGGAGAGTCACCTACAATGAGCAGTTCTTC.

J is TRBJ1-6 and V is TRBV25-1; the D gene is possibly TRBD1 (5 bases). The CDR3 length is 15 residues. Trimming took 5 bases from V and 5 from J, leaving 13 bases between them. Germline V gives CDR1 MGHDK, CDR2 SYGVNS. The CDR3 bases are TGTGCCAGCAGTTCCCGACAGAGAGATAATTCACCCCTCCACTTT. Amino acid sequence: CASSSRQRDNSPLHF.

The chain carries TRBV2 and TRBJ2-3; no clear D gene. V dropped 4 bases and J dropped 6 bases, with 14 bases sitting between them. The CDR3 consists of 14 residues. In germline, CDR1 is SNHLY, CDR2 FYNNEI. CDR3 protein: CASSGSSQMDTQYF. The CDR3 DNA follows: TGTGCCAGCAGTGGGTCATCCCAGATGGATACGCAGTATTTT.

The chain uses TRBV20-1 and TRBJ2-4; D might be TRBD2 (6 bases). The germline V and J ends were trimmed by 3 bases and 0 bases, with 12 bases remaining between them. CDR3 size: 15 residues. Germline V lookup: CDR1 DFQATT, CDR2 SNEGSKA (reference sequence). This CDR3 reads CSASSGPLAKNIQYF. For the CDR3, the DNA is TGCAGTGCTAGTAGCGGACCTCTAGCCAAAAACATTCAGTACTTC.

The rearrangement links TRBV20-1 to TRBJ1-2; D is ambiguous. V was cut by 4 bases and J by 8 bases, with 11 bases left in between. This CDR3 is 11 amino acids long. CDR1 is DFQATT, CDR2 SNEGSKA, per germline (reference sequence). In DNA form, the CDR3 reads TGCAGTGCTACCCTTATAGAAGGCTACACCTTC. It specifies CSATLIEGYTF.

The J gene is TRBJ2-2, the V gene TRBV7-8; TRBD1 matches 7 bases. The CDR3 extends over 18 amino acids. Germline assignment: CDR1 SGHVS and CDR2 FQNEAQ. The V and J ends lost 0 bases and 4 bases, in that order; junction bases with no gene match: 11. CDR3 in amino acids: CASSLAPGRGLVTGELFF. CDR3 coding DNA: TGTGCCAGCAGCTTAGCGCCGGGCAGGGGGTTGGTCACCGGGGAGCTGTTTTTT.

This chain joins TRBV28 and TRBJ1-2, with TRBD1 as a possible D gene (6 bases). The germline CDR1 and CDR2 sequences are MDHEN and SYDVKM. Between the trimmed V and J ends, which lost 1 base and 2 bases, there was a span of 11 bases. The CDR3 totals 15 residues. The chain's CDR3 is CASSLYDRTNYGYTF. DNA of the CDR3: TGTGCCAGCAGTTTATATGACAGGACAAACTATGGCTACACCTTC.

This rearrangement joins TRBV28 to TRBJ2-5; the match to TRBD2 covers 7 bases. Germline V gene sequence: CDR1 MDHEN, CDR2 SYDVKM. J gave up 5 bases and V 4 bases, and 13 bases lay outside the gene matches. This CDR3 is built from 16 residues. The CDR3 here is CASSSRSGRMWETQYF. CDR3 in DNA: TGTGCCAGCAGTTCCCGCTCCGGGAGGATGTGGGAGACCCAGTACTTC.